The TCR beta chain under discussion was sequenced for a study of cytomegalovirus exposure and HLA in healthy donors. PCR was performed using 60 Vbeta and 13 Jbeta primers. This table comes from immunoSEQ multiplex PCR, and its TCRdb copy is limited to in-frame clones, with some not included. The sample has tens of thousands of clones, 78% seen once. This clone was found once. Its antigen is not known. Overall study results and limits: A later look showed TCR association rates differing by HLA locus, highest for DRB1 and lowest for HLA-C.

This TCR came from a man aged 18 to 35 in good health and CMV-seropositive. Source material: PBMCs.

CDR3: CAFSPGQGLHYTF. CDR3 in DNA: TGTGCCTTTTCTCCGGGACAGGGGCTCCACTACACCTTC. The chain recombines TRBV30 with TRBJ1-2, with TRBD1 matching over 10 bases. CDR1 GTSNPN and CDR2 SVGIG come from the germline V gene (reference sequence). V lost 7 bases, J lost 10 bases, and 12 bases stayed unmatched. The CDR3 has 13 amino acids.